The text below deals with one T cell receptor (beta chain). The antigen this receptor binds is unknown. No qualities accompany the bases; no much larger clone lies one base away. TCR CDR3 regions were amplified from genomic DNA by multiplex PCR using the deep immunoSEQ assay. Extracted genomic DNA from each cell subset was distributed evenly across all wells of several immunoSEQ 96-well plates, and each plate was treated as a replicate. Each replicate PCR for sorted subsets received roughly 0.2 ug genomic DNA, equal to about 29,000 T cell genomes. Purified libraries were measured with a Qubit 3.0 fluorometer, size-checked on a Bioanalyzer 2100, and measured again with the KAPA Library Quantification kit. Each immunoSEQ 96-well plate was sequenced on its own single-read 150-cycle Illumina NextSeq 550 flow cell. For the original study's pipeline: Because only junctional sequences without quality scores were contained in the immunoSEQ output, filtering matching that applied to full-length reads could not be performed. To assign V/J genes and CDR3, sequences were annotated against IMGT germline references using PyIR, a Python wrapper for IgBLAST v1.9. Any read was removed if the V/J assignment was weak (E-value above 1e-6), the CDR3 was missing, or the read contained stop codons, out-of-frame junctions, or ambiguous translated residues. V3J clonotypes were defined as sequences sharing the same inferred V gene, J gene, and CDR3 amino acid sequence. The percentage overlap between two repertoires was calculated by dividing the number of shared unique clonotypes by the size of the smaller repertoire. Richness of each repertoire was evaluated using RTK rarefaction, the Chao1 estimator, and Recon v2.1 estimates of unobserved clonotypes. Generation probabilities were computed with OLGA for all TCRbeta clonotypes obtained by the gDNA method from several donors. Here the immuneACCESS table is served through TCRdb, limited to in-frame sequences with V and J called. Missing clones are a known gap in these copies; in checked studies unresolved V genes cover under half, and the rest lacks a known reason. V and J calls plus clone size are reproduced from that table; the DNA served to infer D and trimming. Across this sample there are around 2,000,000 clones, with 90% to 95% seen only once. More than 0.1% of the sample is in the top ten clones.

From cysteine to phenylalanine, the CDR3 is 17 amino acids long. Just CDR3 DNA is preserved here, 51 bases in frame from base 1. Per the germline V gene (reference sequence), LNHDA is the CDR1 and SQIVND is the CDR2. At the junction V is shortened by 5 bases and J by 0 bases; bases outside the gene matches: 6. Healthy HIV-negative adults with no recently reported acute infections or vaccinations were included as donors. Every donor was a Caucasian adult residing in Nashville, Tennessee, USA. CD4+ T cells were enriched through magnetic negative selection, after which naive cells were positively selected on CD45RA and the remaining negative fraction served as the memory subset. After blood collection by leukapheresis, PBMCs were isolated using Ficoll-Histopaque density gradient centrifugation and then cryopreserved in the vapor phase of liquid nitrogen. Purity and quantity of every magnetically sorted T cell population were checked by analytical flow cytometry. Each sorted fraction had its genomic DNA isolated and then quantified by UV absorbance on a Nanodrop 2000c.

This specimen comes from a study of shared clonotypes between healthy human individuals (dated by TCRdb to 2018 to 2020). Regarding the study in general: Three men and a couple of women, aged 18 to 49 years, made up the cohort. For each donor, CD4 naive and CD4 memory were each run on three plates, CD8 naive on two plates, and CD8 memory on one plate. To estimate repertoire size and how much clonotypes are shared between individuals, the study performed deep sequencing of blood TCR repertoires from 4 to 6 healthy adults. To increase sequencing depth and limit assay-specific biases, TCR repertoire library preparation and sequencing were carried out by different laboratories using diverse techniques. Between about 0.94 and 8.9 billion PBMCs per donor were obtained by leukapheresis.

Overall study outcomes, separate from this receptor: Larger estimated clonotype richness was generally found for naive subsets than for memory subsets. Compared with non-shared clonotypes, clonotypes shared by all four sorted-subset donors had higher generation probabilities. Even with the large sequencing depth, rarefaction of the sorted-subset datasets indicated that sequencing was incomplete. Based on pairwise subsampling, the degree of clonotype sharing among donors was expected to be affected by sequencing depth. Because the study included only a small number of donors, the genetic and exposure-history diversity represented was limited. Sampling was restricted to blood, and TCR repertoires in tissues likely differ from the TCR repertoires found in blood. Across a few donors, roughly 5.4% of naive CD4, approximately 4% of naive CD8, about 2.3% of memory CD4, and approximately 0.4% of memory CD8 clonotypes were shared.

This receptor chain uses TRBV19 and TRBJ2-3; 12 bases in between match TRBD2. This sequence originates from a man younger than 30 in good health. The material sequenced was naive CD4+ T cells sorted from blood. According to the study, the label for this sample's cell subset or site signals: CD45RA+ positively selected. The DNA sequence is TGTGCCAGTAGTCCCTATCTAGCGGGAGGGAGCACAGATACGCAGTATTTT. Its protein is CASSPYLAGGSTDTQYF.